This T cell receptor beta chain originates from a study of spatial heterogeneity in lung cancer. Background on the study: Mean representation of each unique TCR and UMI combination in the raw reads exceeded eight occurrences.

The V gene end was trimmed by 0 bases and the J gene end by 9 bases; junction bases not matched to a gene: 7. This CDR3 is built from 16 residues. The germline V gene has CDR1 MGHRA and CDR2 YSYEKL. Stated time point: sample taken at primary tumor resection. Unsorted whole RNA of tumor, nontumor lung or frozen PBMC was sequenced. This clonotype appeared a few times. Using its own MiXCR run on the 5' RACE reads, TCRdb lists one record per CDR3 protein. The sample lists nearly 50,000 distinct CDR3 sequences; 6% to 9.5% were seen once. The TCR was taken from a female donor with early-stage non-small cell lung cancer. Sequenced material: PBMCs, taken at surgery. The chain links TRBV4-1 to TRBJ2-1, with TRBD2 matching 11 bases. The CDR3 nucleotides read TGCGCCAGCAGCCAAGATCCGCTAGCGGGGGGTGGTGAGCAGTTCTTC. This translates into CASSQDPLAGGGEQFF.